The source of this TCR beta chain is a study of T cells in Graves' hyperthyroidism and ophthalmopathy. Study in general: Specimen type is peripheral blood, collected at initial diagnosis prior to any treatment.

Ten or more counts support this clonotype. With 8 bases clipped from V and 1 base from J, the junction kept 8 bases outside the gene matches. CDR3 length: 15 residues. Germline V gives CDR1 MDHEN, CDR2 SYDVKM. RNA transcripts gave rise to amplified TCR beta CDR3 regions. The TCR CDR3 was amplified in a first-round RT-PCR using the HTBI primer set. TCRdb redid the calling of the multiplex PCR reads with MiXCR, one entry per CDR3 protein. The sample includes 400,000 or so distinct CDR3 sequences, roughly 15% of them seen just once. Sequencing used blood. The chain carries TRBV28 and TRBJ2-3; 8 bases are a match to TRBD2. This TCR came from a woman aged 60-75 years with Graves' ophthalmopathy. The CDR3 loop is CASGTAGVGTDTQYF. CDR3 in DNA: TGTGCCAGCGGTACAGCGGGAGTGGGCACAGATACGCAGTATTTT.